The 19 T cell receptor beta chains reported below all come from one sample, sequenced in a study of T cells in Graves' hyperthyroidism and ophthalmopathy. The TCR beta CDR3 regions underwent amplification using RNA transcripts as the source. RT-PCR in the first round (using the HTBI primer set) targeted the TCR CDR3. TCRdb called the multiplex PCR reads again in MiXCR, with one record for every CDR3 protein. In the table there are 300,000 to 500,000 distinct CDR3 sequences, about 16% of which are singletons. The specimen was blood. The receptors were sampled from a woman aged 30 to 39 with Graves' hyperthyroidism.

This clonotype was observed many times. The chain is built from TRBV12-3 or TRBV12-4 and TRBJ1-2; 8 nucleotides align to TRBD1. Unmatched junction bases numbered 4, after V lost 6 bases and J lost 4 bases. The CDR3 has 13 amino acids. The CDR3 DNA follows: TGTGCCAGCAGGGGACAGGAGACCTATGGCTACACCTTC. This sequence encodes CASRGQETYGYTF.

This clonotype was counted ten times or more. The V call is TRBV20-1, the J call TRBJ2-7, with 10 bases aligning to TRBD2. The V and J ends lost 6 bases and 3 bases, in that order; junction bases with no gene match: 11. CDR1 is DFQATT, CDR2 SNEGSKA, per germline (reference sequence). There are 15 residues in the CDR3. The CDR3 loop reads CSAAPAGTSVYEQYF. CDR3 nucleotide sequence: TGCAGTGCCGCACCTGCCGGGACTAGCGTCTACGAGCAGTACTTC.

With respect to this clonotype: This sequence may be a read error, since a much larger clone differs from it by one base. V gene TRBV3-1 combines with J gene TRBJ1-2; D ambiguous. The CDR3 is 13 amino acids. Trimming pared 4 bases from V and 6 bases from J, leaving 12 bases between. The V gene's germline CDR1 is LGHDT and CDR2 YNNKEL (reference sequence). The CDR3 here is CASSLAQGDGYTF. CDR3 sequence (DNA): TGTGCCAGCAGCCTAGCGCAAGGTGATGGCTACACCTTC.

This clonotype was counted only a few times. As DNA, the CDR3 is TGTGCCAGCAGTTTAAGACGTCTTAGCTATGGCTACACCTTC. Translating it yields CASSLRRLSYGYTF. The chain couples TRBV28 to TRBJ1-2; D gene ambiguous. The CDR3 spans 14 residues. Germline CDR1 MDHEN, CDR2 SYDVKM. Trimming shortened V by 2 bases and J by 4 bases, and 11 bases separated the two germline ends.

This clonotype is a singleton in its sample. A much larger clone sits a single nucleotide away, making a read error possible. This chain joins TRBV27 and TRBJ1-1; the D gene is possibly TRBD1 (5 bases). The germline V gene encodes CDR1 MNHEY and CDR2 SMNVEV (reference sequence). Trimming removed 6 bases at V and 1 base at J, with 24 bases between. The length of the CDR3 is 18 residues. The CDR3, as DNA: TGTGCCAGCAGCCACGATGTCAGAACAGGAATCGGGAACACTGAAGCTTTCTTT. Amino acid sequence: CASSHDVRTGIGNTEAFF.

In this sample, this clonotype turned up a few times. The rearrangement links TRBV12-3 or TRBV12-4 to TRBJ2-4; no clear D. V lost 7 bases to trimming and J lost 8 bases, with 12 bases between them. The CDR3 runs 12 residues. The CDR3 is CASTSLFDIQYF. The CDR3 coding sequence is TGTGCCAGCACCTCCCTTTTCGACATTCAGTACTTC.

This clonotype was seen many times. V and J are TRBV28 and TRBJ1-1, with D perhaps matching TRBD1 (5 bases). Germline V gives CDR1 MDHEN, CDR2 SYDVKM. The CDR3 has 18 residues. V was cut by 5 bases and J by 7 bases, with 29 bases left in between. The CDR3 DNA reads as TGTGCCAGCAGTCCGAGACCGGGACCAAAACACCTTCTTTATGAAGCTTTCTTT. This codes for CASSPRPGPKHLLYEAFF.

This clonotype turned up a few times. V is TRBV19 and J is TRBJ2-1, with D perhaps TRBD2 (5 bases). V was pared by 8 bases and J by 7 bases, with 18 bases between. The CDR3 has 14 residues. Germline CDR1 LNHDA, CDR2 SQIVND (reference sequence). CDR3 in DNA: TGTGCCAGTTCGGTCGGGAAATTGGTGAATGAGCAGTTCTTC. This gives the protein CASSVGKLVNEQFF.

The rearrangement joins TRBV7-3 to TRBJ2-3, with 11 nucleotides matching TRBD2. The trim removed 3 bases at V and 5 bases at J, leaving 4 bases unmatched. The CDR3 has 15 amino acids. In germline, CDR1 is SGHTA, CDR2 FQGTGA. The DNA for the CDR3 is TGTGCCAGCAGCTTTTTAGCGGGGGGGATAGATACGCAGTATTTT. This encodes CASSFLAGGIDTQYF.

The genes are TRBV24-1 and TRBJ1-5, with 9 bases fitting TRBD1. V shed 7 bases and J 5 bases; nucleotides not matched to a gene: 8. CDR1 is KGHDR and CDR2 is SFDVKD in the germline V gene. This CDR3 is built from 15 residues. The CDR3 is CATSPGTGKDQPQHF. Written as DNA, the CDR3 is TGTGCCACCAGCCCCGGGACAGGGAAGGATCAGCCCCAGCATTTT.

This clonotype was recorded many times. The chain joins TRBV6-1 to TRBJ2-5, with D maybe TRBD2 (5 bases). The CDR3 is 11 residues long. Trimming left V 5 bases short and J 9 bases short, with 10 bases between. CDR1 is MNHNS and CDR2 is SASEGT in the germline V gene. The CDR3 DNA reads TGTGCCAGCAGTTCAGACGGGGCCCAGTACTTC. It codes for CASSSDGAQYF.

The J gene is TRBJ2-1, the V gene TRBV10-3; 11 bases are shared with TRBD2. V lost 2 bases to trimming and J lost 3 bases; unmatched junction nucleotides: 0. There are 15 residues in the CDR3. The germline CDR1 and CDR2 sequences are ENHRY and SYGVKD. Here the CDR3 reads CAISEGLAGYNEQFF. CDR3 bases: TGTGCCATCAGTGAGGGACTAGCGGGCTACAATGAGCAGTTCTTC.

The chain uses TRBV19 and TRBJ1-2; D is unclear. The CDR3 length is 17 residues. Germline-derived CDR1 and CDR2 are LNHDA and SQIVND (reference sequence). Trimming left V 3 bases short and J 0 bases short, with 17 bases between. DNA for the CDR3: TGTGCCAGTAGTATCTGGAAAACAGCGACCACTAACTATGGCTACACCTTC. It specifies CASSIWKTATTNYGYTF.

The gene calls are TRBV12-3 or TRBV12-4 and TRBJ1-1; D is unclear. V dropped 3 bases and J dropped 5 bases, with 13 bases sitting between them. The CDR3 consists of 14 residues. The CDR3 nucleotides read TGTGCCAGCAGTTTCATGCTTGGGATGACTGAAGCTTTCTTT. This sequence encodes CASSFMLGMTEAFF.

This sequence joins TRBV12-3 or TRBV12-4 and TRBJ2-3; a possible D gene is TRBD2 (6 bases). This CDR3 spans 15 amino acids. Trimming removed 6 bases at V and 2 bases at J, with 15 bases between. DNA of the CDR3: TGTGCCAGCAGCCCGGGACTTCATCCCACAGATACGCAGTATTTT. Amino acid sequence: CASSPGLHPTDTQYF.

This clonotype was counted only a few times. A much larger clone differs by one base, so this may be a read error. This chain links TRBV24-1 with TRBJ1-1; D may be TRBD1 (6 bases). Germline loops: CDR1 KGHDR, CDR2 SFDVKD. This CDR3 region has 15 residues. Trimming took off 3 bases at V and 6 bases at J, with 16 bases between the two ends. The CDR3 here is CATSDRGEGGAEAFF. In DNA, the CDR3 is TGTGCCACCAGTGATCGAGGCGAGGGGGGCGCTGAAGCTTTCTTT.

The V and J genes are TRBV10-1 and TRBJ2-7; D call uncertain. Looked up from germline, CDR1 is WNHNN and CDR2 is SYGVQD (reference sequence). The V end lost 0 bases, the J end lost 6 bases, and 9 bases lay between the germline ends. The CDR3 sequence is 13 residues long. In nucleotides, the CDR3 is TGCGCCAGCAGTGAGTCTTCCGGGTCCGAGCAGTACTTC. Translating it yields CASSESSGSEQYF.

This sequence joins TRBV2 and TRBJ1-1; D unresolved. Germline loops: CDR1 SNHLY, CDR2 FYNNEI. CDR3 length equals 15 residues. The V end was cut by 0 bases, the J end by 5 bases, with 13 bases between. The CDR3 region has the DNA TGTGCCAGCAGTGAAGCGCGGAATGGTTGGACTGAAGCTTTCTTT. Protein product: CASSEARNGWTEAFF.

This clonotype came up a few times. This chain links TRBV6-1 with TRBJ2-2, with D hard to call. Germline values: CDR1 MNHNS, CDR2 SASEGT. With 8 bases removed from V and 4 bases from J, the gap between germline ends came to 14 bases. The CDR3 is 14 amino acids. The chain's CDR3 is CASSISPATGELFF. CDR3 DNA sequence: TGTGCCAGCTCAATCAGTCCAGCCACCGGGGAGCTGTTTTTT.